This passage covers 16 T cell receptor beta chains from one sample sequenced in a study of blood T cell repertoires in COVID-19. TCRdb's table, derived via immunoSEQ multiplex PCR, lists solely in-frame clones and lacks some. The data contain fewer than 250,000 clones, about 85% of them singletons. Sample: peripheral blood. The receptors were sampled from a woman aged 55-70 years with active or convalescent COVID-19.

This chain uses TRBV3-1 (or the pseudogene TRBV3-2) with TRBJ2-1; D possibly corresponds to TRBD2 (5 bases). Germline lookup yields CDR1 LGHDT and CDR2 YNNKEL (reference sequence). V was clipped by 4 bases and J by 8 bases, with 24 bases between them. The CDR3 extends over 17 amino acids. The CDR3 nucleotides are TGTGCCAGCAGCCCCCAGCGAGTTGGACTCCGTTTTGATGAGCAGTTCTTC. Protein sequence: CASSPQRVGLRFDEQFF.

This rearrangement joins TRBV6-6 to TRBJ1-2, with 7 bases aligning to TRBD1. The germline V gene encodes CDR1 MNHNY and CDR2 SVGAGI (reference sequence). The CDR3 sequence is 12 residues long. V shed 6 bases, J shed 7 bases, and the junction held 5 bases outside the gene matches. The DNA for the CDR3 is TGTGCCAGCAGGGGACAGTGGTCTGGCTACACCTTC. It yields the protein CASRGQWSGYTF.

The chain couples TRBV7-8 to TRBJ2-1, with 8 bases matching TRBD2. V was clipped by 5 bases and J by 1 base; unmatched bases: 7. Looked up from germline, CDR1 is SGHVS and CDR2 is FQNEAQ. This CDR3 spans 16 amino acids. CDR3 DNA sequence: TGTGCCAGCAGCCCACAGCGGGGGAAGTCCTACAATGAGCAGTTCTTC. The encoded protein is CASSPQRGKSYNEQFF.

This chain connects TRBV6-5 to TRBJ1-5; possible D gene TRBD1, 5 bases. Germline assignment: CDR1 MNHEY and CDR2 SVGAGI. Trimming left V 10 bases short and J 3 bases short, with 10 bases between. This CDR3 spans 12 amino acids. Here the CDR3 reads CATGLYNQPQHF. The DNA for the CDR3 is TGTGCCACGGGACTGTACAATCAGCCCCAGCATTTT.

This rearrangement joins TRBV29-1 to TRBJ1-1; D is possibly TRBD1 (5 bases). This CDR3 contains 14 residues. V was trimmed by 8 bases and J by 4 bases, leaving 20 bases between them. The germline CDR1 and CDR2 sequences are SQVTM and ANQGSEA. CDR3 in DNA: TGCAGCACCACCACCCGGGGGTGGAGCACTGAAGCTTTCTTT. As protein: CSTTTRGWSTEAFF.

Here the CDR3 DNA reads TGTGCCAGTGGACAGACGAACACCGGGGAGCTGTTTTTT. Translating gives CASGQTNTGELFF. The chain couples TRBV19 to TRBJ2-2, with D maybe TRBD1 (6 bases). Germline CDR1 and CDR2: LNHDA and SQIVND (reference sequence). The CDR3 runs 13 residues. Trimming cost V 8 bases and J 0 bases, with 7 bases left between them.

The chain is built from TRBV4-1 and TRBJ1-5; D unresolved. The V end was cut by 3 bases, the J end by 0 bases, with 18 bases between. The germline gives CDR1 MGHRA, CDR2 YSYEKL. The CDR3 runs 18 residues. The CDR3 nucleotides are TGCGCCAGCAGCCAGGGTCCCACCCCAGGCTATAGCAATCAGCCCCAGCATTTT. It encodes CASSQGPTPGYSNQPQHF.

The V gene is TRBV27, the J gene TRBJ1-4, with D tentatively TRBD1 (5 bases). Germline V gives CDR1 MNHEY, CDR2 SMNVEV (reference sequence). V lost 6 bases to trimming and J lost 1 base, with 15 bases between them. The CDR3 loop spans 16 amino acids. The CDR3 coding sequence is TGTGCCAGCAGCCCCCGGTGGGGGGTAACTAATGAAAAACTGTTTTTT. This sequence encodes CASSPRWGVTNEKLFF. The full variable domain, with the rest looked up from reference TRBV27 and TRBJ1-4, is EAQVTQNPRYLITVTGKKLTVTCSQNMNHEYMSWYRQDPGLGLRQIYYSMNVEVTDKGDVPEGYKVSRKEKRNFPLILESPSPNQTSLYFCASSPRWGVTNEKLFFGSGTQLSVL.

This clone was detected ten times or more. The DNA of the CDR3 is TGCAGCGTCGCGGGACGGATACTCTATGGCTACACCTTC. Residues: CSVAGRILYGYTF. This chain uses TRBV29-1 with TRBJ1-2, with TRBD1 as a possible D gene (5 bases). CDR1 is SQVTM and CDR2 is ANQGSEA in the germline V gene. V shed 6 bases and J shed 4 bases, with 15 bases lying between them. There are 13 residues in the CDR3.

Note on this clone: Other nucleotide sequences from this sample produce the same CDR3. This CDR3 reads CASSLGSGSYNEQFF. As DNA, the CDR3 is TGTGCCAGCAGCTTAGGGTCGGGCTCCTACAATGAGCAGTTCTTC. The J gene is TRBJ2-1, the V gene TRBV7-8; no firm D call. CDR1 and CDR2 (germline): SGHVS, FQNEAQ. This CDR3 is built from 15 residues. Trimming took 1 base from V and 0 from J, leaving 7 bases between them.

The chain couples TRBV12-3 or TRBV12-4 to TRBJ1-1; D not certain. Trimming cost V 4 bases and J 1 base, with 7 bases left between them. The CDR3 loop spans 13 amino acids. CDR3 DNA: TGTGCCAGCAGTTGGCGGTCGAACACTGAAGCTTTCTTT. Translation: CASSWRSNTEAFF.

CDR3 sequence reads: CASSLQEADSPLHF. Here the CDR3 DNA reads TGTGCCAGTAGTCTCCAGGAGGCGGATTCACCCCTCCACTTT. The V and J genes are TRBV19 and TRBJ1-6; D gene uncertain. Germline V lookup: CDR1 LNHDA, CDR2 SQIVND (reference sequence). There are 14 residues in the CDR3. Trimming took 5 bases from V and 8 from J, leaving 13 bases between them.

The chain is built from TRBV14 and TRBJ2-1; D gene unclear. With 1 base removed from V and 4 bases from J, the gap between germline ends came to 11 bases. This CDR3 contains 15 residues. The V gene's germline CDR1 is SGHDN and CDR2 FVKESK. The chain's CDR3 is CASSQVGWAYNEQFF. Here the CDR3 DNA reads TGTGCCAGCAGCCAAGTTGGGTGGGCTTACAATGAGCAGTTCTTC.

The rearrangement links TRBV7-9 to TRBJ1-6, with 7 bases matching TRBD1. The J segment lost 10 bases and the V segment lost 1 base, leaving 7 bases of the junction unmatched. In germline, CDR1 is SEHNR, CDR2 FQNEAQ (reference sequence). The CDR3 totals 15 residues. For the CDR3, the DNA is TGTGCCAGCAGCTTAGGAGGGGGCAGGGAGTCACCCCTCCACTTT. Protein product: CASSLGGGRESPLHF. Filled out from reference TRBV7-9 and TRBJ1-6, the complete variable domain reads DTGVSQNPRHKITKRGQNVTFRCDPISEHNRLYWYRQTLGQGPEFLTYFQNEAQLEKSRLLSDRFSAERPKGSFSTLEIQRTEQGDSAMYLCASSLGGGRESPLHFGNGTRLTVT.

This chain links TRBV6-2 or TRBV6-3 with TRBJ2-7, with D perhaps matching TRBD2 (6 bases). V lost 2 bases and J lost 2, with 25 bases in between. Germline V gene lookup returns CDR1 MNHEY and CDR2 SVGEGT. The CDR3 runs to 19 residues. CDR3 DNA sequence: TGTGCCAGCAGTTACCCCGGGGGAGGCCGGGTCAGTGGCACCTACGAGCAGTACTTC. Amino acid sequence: CASSYPGGGRVSGTYEQYF.

This chain links TRBV12-5 with TRBJ2-1, with 10 bases lining up with TRBD2. CDR3 size: 19 residues. Germline CDR1 is LGHNT and CDR2 is FRNRAP. Trimming cost V 0 bases and J 6 bases; bases outside gene matches: 14. CDR3 in amino acids: CASGLVLAGTISLSNEQFF. The CDR3 nucleotides are TGTGCTAGTGGTTTGGTACTAGCGGGGACCATTTCGCTCTCCAATGAGCAGTTCTTC.